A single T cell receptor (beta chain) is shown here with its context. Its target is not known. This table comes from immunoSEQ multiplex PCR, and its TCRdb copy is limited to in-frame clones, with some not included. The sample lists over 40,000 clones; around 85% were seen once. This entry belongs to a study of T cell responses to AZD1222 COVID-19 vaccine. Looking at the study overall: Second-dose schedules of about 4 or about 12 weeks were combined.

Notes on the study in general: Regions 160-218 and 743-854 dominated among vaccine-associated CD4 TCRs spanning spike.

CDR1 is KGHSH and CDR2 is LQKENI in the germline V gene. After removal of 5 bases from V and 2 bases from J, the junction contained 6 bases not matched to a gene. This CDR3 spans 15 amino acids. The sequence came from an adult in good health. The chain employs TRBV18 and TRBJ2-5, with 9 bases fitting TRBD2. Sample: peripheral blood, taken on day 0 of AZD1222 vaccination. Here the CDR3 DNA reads TGTGCCAGCTCAAGTGGACTAGCGCGACAAGAGACCCAGTACTTC. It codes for CASSSGLARQETQYF. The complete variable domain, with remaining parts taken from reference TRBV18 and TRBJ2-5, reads NAGVMQNPRHLVRRRGQEARLRCSPMKGHSHVYWYRQLPEEGLKFMVYLQKENIIDESGMPKERFSAEFPKEGPSILRIQQVVRGDSAAYFCASSSGLARQETQYFGPGTRLLVL.